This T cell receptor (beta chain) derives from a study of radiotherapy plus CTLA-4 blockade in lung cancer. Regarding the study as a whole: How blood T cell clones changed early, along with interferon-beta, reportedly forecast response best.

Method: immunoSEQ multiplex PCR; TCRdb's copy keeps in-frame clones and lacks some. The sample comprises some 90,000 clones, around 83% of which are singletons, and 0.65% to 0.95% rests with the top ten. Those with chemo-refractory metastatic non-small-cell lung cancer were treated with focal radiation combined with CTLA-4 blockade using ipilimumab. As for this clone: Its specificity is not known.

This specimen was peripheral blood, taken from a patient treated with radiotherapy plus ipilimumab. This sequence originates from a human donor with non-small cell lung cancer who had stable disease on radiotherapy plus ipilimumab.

This chain's CDR3 is CASLGTRGTEAFF. CDR3 nucleotide sequence: TGTGCCAGCTTAGGAACCCGGGGGACTGAAGCTTTCTTT. The rearrangement joins TRBV7-8 to TRBJ1-1; TRBD1 is a possible D gene (5 bases). Trimming removed 8 bases at V and 5 bases at J, with 15 bases between. CDR3 length equals 13 residues. Germline V gene sequence: CDR1 SGHVS, CDR2 FQNEAQ.